These 2 T cell receptor beta chains originate from one sample sequenced in a study of T cell repertoires in cytomegalovirus infection. TCRdb reprocessed the reads with MiXCR, giving one entry per CDR3 protein. The data contain some 800,000 distinct CDR3 sequences, roughly 33% of them singletons. These receptors have no known antigen. Here the sequenced sample was cultured CD8+ T cells from PBMCs, taken from culture after CMV antigen stimulation. Receptor source: a human donor in good health (CMV status not recorded). Some clones in this sample may be carry-over from other donors' samples.

This clonotype was recorded a few times. The V gene is TRBV7-9, the J gene TRBJ2-7, with a possible D match to TRBD1 (5 bases). Germline V gene sequence: CDR1 SEHNR, CDR2 FQNEAQ (reference sequence). Trimming cost V 11 bases and J 0 bases, with 11 bases left between them. The CDR3 consists of 12 residues. The DNA of the CDR3 is TGTGCCGGCCGCAGGGACTCCTACGAGCAGTACTTC. Translating gives CAGRRDSYEQYF.

The chain has TRBV12-5 and TRBJ1-1; the D gene is possibly TRBD1 (5 bases). Germline CDR1 and CDR2: LGHNT and FRNRAP. The length of the CDR3 is 16 residues. Trimming stripped 0 bases from V and 1 base from J, with 12 bases between. The CDR3 DNA follows: TGTGCTAGTGGTTTGGTTCCCCAGACAGCGAACACTGAAGCTTTCTTT. Translated: CASGLVPQTANTEAFF.